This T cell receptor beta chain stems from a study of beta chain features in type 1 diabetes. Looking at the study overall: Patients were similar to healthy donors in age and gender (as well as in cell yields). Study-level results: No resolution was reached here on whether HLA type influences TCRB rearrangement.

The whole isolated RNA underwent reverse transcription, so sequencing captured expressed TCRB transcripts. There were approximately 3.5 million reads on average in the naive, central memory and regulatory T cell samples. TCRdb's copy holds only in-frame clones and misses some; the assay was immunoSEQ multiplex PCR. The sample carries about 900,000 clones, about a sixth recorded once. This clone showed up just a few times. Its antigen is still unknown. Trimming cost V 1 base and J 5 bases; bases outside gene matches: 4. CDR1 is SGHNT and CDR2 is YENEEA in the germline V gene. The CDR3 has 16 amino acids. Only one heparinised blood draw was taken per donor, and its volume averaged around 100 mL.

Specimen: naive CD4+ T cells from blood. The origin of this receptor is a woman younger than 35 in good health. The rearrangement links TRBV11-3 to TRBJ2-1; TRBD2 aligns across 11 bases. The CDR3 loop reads CASSLGGTSGNNEQFF. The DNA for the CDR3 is TGTGCCAGCAGCTTAGGCGGGACTAGCGGAAACAATGAGCAGTTCTTC.